This T cell receptor (beta chain) was observed in a study of prognosis after radiotherapy for stage I lung cancer. Whole-study findings and limits: Post-therapy Shannon entropy was lower in patients developing distant metastases following stereotactic body radiation therapy. The number of unique TCR clones went down after stereotactic body radiation therapy, with a median of roughly 10,000 versus 7,000.

Using two-round multiplex PCR, the authors amplified TCR beta CDR3 from genomic DNA. First-round PCR used primers specific to each TRBV and TRBJ gene. Primers of the universal type were employed in the second round of PCR. MiXCR, applied by TCRdb to the multiplex PCR reads, yields one record per CDR3 protein. The table includes 20,000 to 30,000 distinct CDR3 sequences, roughly 40% detected once. Other malignancies, prior chemotherapy and prior radiotherapy were absent in all patients, each of whom was node-negative on CT and PET/CT. Germline V gene data show CDR1 as MNHNS and CDR2 as SASEGT. This CDR3 spans 16 amino acids. Unmatched junction bases numbered 5, after V lost 6 bases and J lost 0 bases. In its sample, this clonotype was seen a few times. Antigen unknown.

The chain combines TRBV6-1 with TRBJ2-2, with TRBD1 identical over 9 bases. The receptor comes from a donor at least 50 years old with non-small cell lung cancer. The sample in question was PBMCs, obtained before or after stereotactic body radiation therapy (not recorded which). The CDR3 loop reads CASRNTGGPNTGELFF. CDR3 DNA sequence: TGTGCCAGCAGGAATACAGGGGGCCCGAACACCGGGGAGCTGTTTTTT.